This T cell receptor beta chain was recorded in a study of T-cell memory formation after mild COVID-19. Looking at the study overall: There were largely donor-specific TCR clusters. Study-wide results and limits: Clones shrinking from day 15 to 85 showed even CD4/CD8 mixes; later expanders tilted CD4+. Several responding clones turned up in pre-infection memory, indicating that cross-reactive memory may have taken part. Second-wave clones with a day 37 peak had unconfirmed SARS-CoV-2 specificity.

This clonotype appeared many times. As yet, its antigen is unknown. TCRdb reprocessed the 5' RACE reads via MiXCR and lists one record per CDR3 protein. The sample includes about 320,000 distinct CDR3 sequences, about 13% of them seen just once. The clonotype originates from a man between 18 and 29 years old who had mild COVID-19 (a few samples of this study predate the infection). Cell type and time point are not known. The specimen sequenced was PBMCs or a T cell subset sorted from them (not recorded which).

In nucleotides, the CDR3 is TGTGCCAGCAGTTCGGGACAGGCCCCTGACAATGAGCAGTTCTTC. Protein sequence: CASSSGQAPDNEQFF. J is TRBJ2-1 and V is TRBV6-2 or TRBV6-3; TRBD1 agrees at 8 bases. The CDR3 covers 15 residues. From germline, CDR1 is MNHEY and CDR2 SVGEGT. V dropped 4 bases and J dropped 5; count of bases not matched to a gene: 7.